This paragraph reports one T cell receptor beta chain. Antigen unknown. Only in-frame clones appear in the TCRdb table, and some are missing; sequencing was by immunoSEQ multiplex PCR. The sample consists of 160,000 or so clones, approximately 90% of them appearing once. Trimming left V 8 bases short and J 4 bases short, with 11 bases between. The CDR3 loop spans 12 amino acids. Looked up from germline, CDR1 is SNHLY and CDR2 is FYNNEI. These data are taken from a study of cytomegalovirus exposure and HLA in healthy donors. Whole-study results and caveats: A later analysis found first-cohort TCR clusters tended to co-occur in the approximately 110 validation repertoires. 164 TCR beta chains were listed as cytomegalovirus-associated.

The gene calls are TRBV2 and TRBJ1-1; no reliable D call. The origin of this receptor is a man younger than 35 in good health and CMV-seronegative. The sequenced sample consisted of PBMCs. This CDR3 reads CASLTVRTEAFF. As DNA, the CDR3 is TGTGCCAGCTTAACAGTGCGCACTGAAGCTTTCTTT.